This TCR beta chain was identified in a study of PD-1 blockade in mismatch repair-deficient tumors. This clone was counted a single time. Its antigen is not identified. Assay used: immunoSEQ multiplex PCR; TCRdb lists only in-frame clones, some missing. The sample includes under 150,000 clones, almost 90% seen only once; the top ten take 12%. CDR1 and CDR2 from the germline V gene are LGHNA and YSLEER. This CDR3 spans 15 amino acids. The V end was cut by 0 bases, the J end by 0 bases, with 6 bases between. Broader study findings: Tumor-resident clones, often absent from pretreatment blood, expanded after pembrolizumab and then contracted.

TCRs were sequenced from three patients responding to pembrolizumab. This receptor was obtained from an adult with mismatch repair-deficient cancer. The source was peripheral blood, collected just over 70 weeks after starting pembrolizumab. The chain is built from TRBV4-3 and TRBJ2-1; D remains unclear. CDR3 bases: TGCGCCAGCAGCCAAGATTTCAGCTCCTACAATGAGCAGTTCTTC. This translates into CASSQDFSSYNEQFF.